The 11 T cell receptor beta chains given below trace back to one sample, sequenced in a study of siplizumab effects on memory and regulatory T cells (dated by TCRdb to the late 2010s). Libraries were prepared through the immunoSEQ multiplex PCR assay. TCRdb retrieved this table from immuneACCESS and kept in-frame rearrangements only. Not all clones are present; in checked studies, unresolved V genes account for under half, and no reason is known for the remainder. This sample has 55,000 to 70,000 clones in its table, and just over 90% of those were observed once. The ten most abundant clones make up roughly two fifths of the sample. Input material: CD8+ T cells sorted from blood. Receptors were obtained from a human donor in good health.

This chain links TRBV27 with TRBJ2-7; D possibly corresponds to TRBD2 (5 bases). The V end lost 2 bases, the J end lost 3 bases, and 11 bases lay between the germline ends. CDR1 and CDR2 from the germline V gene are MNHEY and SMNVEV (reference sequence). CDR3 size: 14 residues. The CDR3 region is CASSLRSADYEQYF. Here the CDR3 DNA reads TGTGCCAGCAGTTTACGTAGCGCCGACTACGAGCAGTACTTC.

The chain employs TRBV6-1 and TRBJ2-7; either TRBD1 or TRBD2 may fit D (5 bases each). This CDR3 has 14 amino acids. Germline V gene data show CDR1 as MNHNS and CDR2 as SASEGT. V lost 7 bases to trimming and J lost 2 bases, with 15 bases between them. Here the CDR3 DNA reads TGTGCCAGCACCTGGGGGTCCTTGACCTACGAGCAGTACTTC. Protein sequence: CASTWGSLTYEQYF.

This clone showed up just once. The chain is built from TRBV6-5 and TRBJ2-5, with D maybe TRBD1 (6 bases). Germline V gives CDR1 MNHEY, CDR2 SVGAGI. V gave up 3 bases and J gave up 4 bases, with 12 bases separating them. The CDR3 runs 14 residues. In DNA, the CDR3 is TGTGCCAGCAGTTATTCCCAGGGGCCAGAGACCCAGTACTTC. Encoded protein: CASSYSQGPETQYF.

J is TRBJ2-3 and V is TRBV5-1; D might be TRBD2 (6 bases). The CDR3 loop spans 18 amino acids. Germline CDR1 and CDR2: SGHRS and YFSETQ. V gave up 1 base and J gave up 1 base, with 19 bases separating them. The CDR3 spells CASSLHPSGLTGTDTQYF. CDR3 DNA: TGCGCCAGCAGCTTGCATCCCAGCGGACTAACTGGCACAGATACGCAGTATTTT.

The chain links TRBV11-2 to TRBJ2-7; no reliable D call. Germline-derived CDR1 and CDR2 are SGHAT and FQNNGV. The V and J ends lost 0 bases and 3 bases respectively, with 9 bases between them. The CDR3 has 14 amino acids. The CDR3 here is CASSLDVVSYEQYF. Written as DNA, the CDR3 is TGTGCCAGCAGCTTAGATGTAGTGAGCTACGAGCAGTACTTC.

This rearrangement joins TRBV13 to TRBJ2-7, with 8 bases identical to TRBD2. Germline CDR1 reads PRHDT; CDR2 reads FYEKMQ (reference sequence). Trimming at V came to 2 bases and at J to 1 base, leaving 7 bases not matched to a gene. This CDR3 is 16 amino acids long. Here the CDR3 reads CASSLTGRAQSYEQYF. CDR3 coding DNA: TGTGCCAGCAGCTTAACCGGGAGGGCCCAGTCCTACGAGCAGTACTTC.

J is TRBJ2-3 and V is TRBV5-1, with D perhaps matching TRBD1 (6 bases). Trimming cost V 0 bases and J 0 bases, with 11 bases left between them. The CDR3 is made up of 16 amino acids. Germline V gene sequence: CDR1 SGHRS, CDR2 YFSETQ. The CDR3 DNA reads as TGCGCCAGCAGCTTGGGTACAGGGCTTAGCACAGATACGCAGTATTTT. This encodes CASSLGTGLSTDTQYF.

The CDR3 protein is CASSSRAAHEQYF. The CDR3 DNA follows: TGTGCCAGCAGCTCCCGGGCAGCCCACGAGCAGTACTTC. This chain links TRBV5-6 with TRBJ2-7, with no clear D. From germline, CDR1 is SGHDT and CDR2 YYEEEE. The ends were cut back, 3 bases at V and 5 bases at J, with 12 bases in the middle. The CDR3 has 13 residues.

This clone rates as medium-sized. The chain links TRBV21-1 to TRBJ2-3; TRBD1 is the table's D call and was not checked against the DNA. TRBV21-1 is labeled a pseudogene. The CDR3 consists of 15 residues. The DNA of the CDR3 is TGTGCCAGCAGCATTAACAGGGGTTGGGCAGATACGCAGTATTTT. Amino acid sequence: CASSINRGWADTQYF.

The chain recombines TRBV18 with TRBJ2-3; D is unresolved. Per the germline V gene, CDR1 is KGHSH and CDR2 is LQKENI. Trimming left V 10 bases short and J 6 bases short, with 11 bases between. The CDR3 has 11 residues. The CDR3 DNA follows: TGTGCCACTCGCACTGGGGATACGCAGTATTTT. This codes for CATRTGDTQYF.

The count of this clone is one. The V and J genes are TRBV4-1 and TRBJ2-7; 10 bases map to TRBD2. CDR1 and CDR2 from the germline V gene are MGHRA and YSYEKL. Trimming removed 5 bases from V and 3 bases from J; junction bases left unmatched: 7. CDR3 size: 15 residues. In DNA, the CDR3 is TGCGCCAGCAGCTCATCACTAGCGGGGATCTACGAGCAGTACTTC. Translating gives CASSSSLAGIYEQYF.